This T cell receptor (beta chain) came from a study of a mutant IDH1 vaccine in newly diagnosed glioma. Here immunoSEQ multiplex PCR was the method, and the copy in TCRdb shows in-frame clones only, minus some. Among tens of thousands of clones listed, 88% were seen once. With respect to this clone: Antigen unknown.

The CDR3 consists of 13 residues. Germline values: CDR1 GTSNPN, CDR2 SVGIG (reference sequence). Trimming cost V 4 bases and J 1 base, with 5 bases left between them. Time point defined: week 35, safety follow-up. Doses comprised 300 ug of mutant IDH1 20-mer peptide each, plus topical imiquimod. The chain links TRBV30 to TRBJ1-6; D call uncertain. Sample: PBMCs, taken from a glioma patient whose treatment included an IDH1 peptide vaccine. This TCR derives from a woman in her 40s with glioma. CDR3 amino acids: CAWTGSYNSPLHF. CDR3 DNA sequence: TGTGCCTGGACCGGGTCCTATAATTCACCCCTCCACTTT. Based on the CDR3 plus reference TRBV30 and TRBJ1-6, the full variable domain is SQTIHQWPATLVQPVGSPLSLECTVEGTSNPNLYWYRQAAGRGLQLLFYSVGIGQISSEVPQNLSASRPQDRQFILSSKKLLLSDSGFYLCAWTGSYNSPLHFGNGTRLTVT.